What follows are 13 T cell receptor beta chains derived from one specimen sequenced in a study of T cells in Graves' hyperthyroidism and ophthalmopathy. Amplified regions were TCR beta CDR3 sequences from RNA transcripts. Initially, a first-round RT-PCR of the TCR CDR3 employed the HTBI primer set. Each CDR3 protein gets one entry after TCRdb re-called the multiplex PCR reads with MiXCR. The data show under 450,000 distinct CDR3 sequences, 17% seen once. Sequencing used blood. Source of these receptors: a woman younger than 45 with Graves' hyperthyroidism that later progressed to Graves' ophthalmopathy.

The table lists this clonotype with many counts. CDR3 region: CAGRGGGYNEQFF. The CDR3 coding sequence is TGTGCCGGCCGGGGGGGCGGGTACAATGAGCAGTTCTTC. The chain links TRBV2 to TRBJ2-1; 8 bases match TRBD2. The CDR3 is made up of 13 amino acids. Germline assignment: CDR1 SNHLY and CDR2 FYNNEI. With 11 bases clipped from V and 4 bases from J, the junction kept 7 bases outside the gene matches.

This clonotype was counted between two and nine times. The chain employs TRBV20-1 and TRBJ1-1, with 7 bases fitting TRBD1. Losses at the gene ends were 6 bases for V and 8 bases for J; bases not matched to a gene: 9. This CDR3 comprises 12 residues. Germline V CDR1 and CDR2: DFQATT, SNEGSKA (reference sequence). The chain's CDR3 is CSATGKPDEAFF. As DNA, the CDR3 is TGCAGTGCGACAGGGAAACCGGACGAAGCTTTCTTT.

The rearrangement links TRBV14 to TRBJ2-4; D not certain. This CDR3 spans 11 amino acids. Germline CDR1 and CDR2: SGHDN and FVKESK. Trimming cost V 1 base and J 11 bases, with 6 bases left between them. The CDR3 coding sequence is TGTGCCAGCAGCCAAGGGAGCCTTCAGTACTTC. Protein product: CASSQGSLQYF.

This clonotype was counted at least ten times. The chain has TRBV20-1 and TRBJ2-3, with 8 bases aligning to TRBD2. This CDR3 has 14 amino acids. Germline loops: CDR1 DFQATT, CDR2 SNEGSKA (reference sequence). With V trimmed by 3 bases and J by 4 bases, 6 bases remained unmatched. The CDR3 here is CSASSAGVSDTQYF. CDR3 in DNA: TGCAGTGCTAGCTCAGCGGGGGTGTCAGATACGCAGTATTTT.

At least ten counts were recorded for this clonotype. The V gene is TRBV12-3 or TRBV12-4, the J gene TRBJ2-3; the D gene is possibly TRBD1 (8 bases). This CDR3 has 15 residues. Trimming stripped 5 bases from V and 2 bases from J, with 14 bases between. This CDR3 reads CASSPQGGNTDTQYF. The DNA for the CDR3 is TGTGCCAGCAGTCCACAGGGGGGGAACACAGATACGCAGTATTTT.

In nucleotides, the CDR3 is TGCGCCAGCAGCCAAGACCCAACCCAGAGCGCCCTAGCCAAAAACATTCAGTACTTC. As protein: CASSQDPTQSALAKNIQYF. This chain connects TRBV4-1 to TRBJ2-4; D call uncertain. CDR3 length: 19 amino acids. The germline gives CDR1 MGHRA, CDR2 YSYEKL. V was pared by 0 bases and J by 0 bases, with 18 bases between.

This clonotype has just one count. The chain links TRBV5-1 to TRBJ1-1; D is unclear. The V end lost 2 bases, the J end lost 8 bases, and 4 bases lay between the germline ends. This CDR3 comprises 10 residues. The germline V gene encodes CDR1 SGHRS and CDR2 YFSETQ. The CDR3 reads CASSLFEAFF. In nucleotides, the CDR3 is TGCGCCAGCAGCTTATTCGAAGCTTTCTTT.

The chain recombines TRBV7-9 with TRBJ1-2; 7 nucleotides align to TRBD1. V lost 5 bases to trimming and J lost 3 bases; unmatched junction nucleotides: 21. The CDR3 contains 19 residues. Germline V gene sequence: CDR1 SEHNR, CDR2 FQNEAQ (reference sequence). CDR3 DNA: TGTGCCAGCAGCACGAGCCGACGGGACAGAGACCGCCCTCACTATGGCTACACCTTC. Translated, it gives CASSTSRRDRDRPHYGYTF.

This clonotype was observed at least ten times. The chain couples TRBV5-1 to TRBJ2-5, with 9 bases that match TRBD1. This CDR3 has 16 residues. Germline values: CDR1 SGHRS, CDR2 YFSETQ. V shed 4 bases, J shed 1 base, and the junction held 8 bases outside the gene matches. The CDR3 bases are TGCGCCAGCAGCCCGGGGACAGGGCTTATCCAAGAGACCCAGTACTTC. It specifies CASSPGTGLIQETQYF. Combining the CDR3 with reference TRBV5-1 and TRBJ2-5 gives the whole variable domain KAGVTQTPRYLIKTRGQQVTLSCSPISGHRSVSWYQQTPGQGLQFLFEYFSETQRNKGNFPGRFSGRQFSNSRSEMNVSTLELGDSALYLCASSPGTGLIQETQYFGPGTRLLVL.

This clonotype has more than one count but fewer than ten. The V call is TRBV19, the J call TRBJ1-1; D is undetermined. The germline CDR1 and CDR2 sequences are LNHDA and SQIVND (reference sequence). V shed 1 base and J shed 1 base, with 4 bases lying between them. The CDR3 contains 13 residues. The CDR3 region is CASSIVENTEAFF. The CDR3 nucleotides are TGTGCCAGTAGTATAGTCGAGAACACTGAAGCTTTCTTT.

J is TRBJ2-5 and V is TRBV20-1, with 14 bases lining up with TRBD2. CDR3 length: 14 amino acids. After removal of 7 bases from V and 2 bases from J, the junction contained 3 bases not matched to a gene. The germline gives CDR1 DFQATT, CDR2 SNEGSKA (reference sequence). The CDR3 sequence: CSVRLAGGQETQYF. The CDR3 region has the DNA TGCAGTGTTCGACTAGCGGGAGGGCAAGAGACCCAGTACTTC.

This clonotype was counted at least ten times. V is TRBV12-3 or TRBV12-4 and J is TRBJ1-5, with D unclear. The ends were cut back, 6 bases at V and 4 bases at J, with 19 bases in the middle. This CDR3 comprises 16 residues. CDR3 sequence reads: CASSAVEVGRNQPQHF. Written as DNA, the CDR3 is TGTGCCAGCAGCGCAGTAGAGGTCGGAAGGAATCAGCCCCAGCATTTT.

This clonotype was observed many times. J is TRBJ1-2 and V is TRBV18, with no clear D. Trimming took off 5 bases at V and 0 bases at J, with 13 bases between the two ends. Germline values: CDR1 KGHSH, CDR2 LQKENI. This CDR3 region has 15 residues. CDR3 region: CASSFSDGANYGYTF. In nucleotides, the CDR3 is TGTGCCAGCTCATTCTCGGACGGGGCTAACTATGGCTACACCTTC.